This T cell receptor (beta chain) comes out of a study of blood T cell repertoires in COVID-19. Whole-study context: Material from acute and convalescent COVID-19 was sourced from the United States, Italy and Spain. PBMCs, B-cell-depleted T cells, or T cells provided the cDNA or gDNA that made up the material.

Per the authors' pipeline: Amplification from reference gene primers served as the basis for estimated nucleated cell counts. TCRdb keeps only in-frame clones here, not all; method: immunoSEQ multiplex PCR. D and trimming were read from the DNA, whereas the V and J calls and clone size are those reported in that table. The table has more than 75,000 clones, roughly four fifths seen once; the top ten hold roughly 13%. The ends lost 2 bases at V and 2 bases at J; junction bases unmatched: 5. The length of the CDR3 is 15 residues. Germline V lookup: CDR1 MNHNS, CDR2 SASEGT. The sequencing input was peripheral blood. This TCR came from a human donor in a cohort sampled during active COVID-19. V gene TRBV6-1 combines with J gene TRBJ2-7; 8 bases are shared with TRBD1. Here the CDR3 reads CASSEPGQATYEQYF. The CDR3 nucleotides read TGTGCCAGCAGTGAACCGGGACAGGCCACCTACGAGCAGTACTTC.